The text below deals with one T cell receptor beta chain. Its antigen is unidentified. Each sample contributed roughly 100,000 TCR templates to the assay. Clones were read by immunoSEQ multiplex PCR, and TCRdb kept only the in-frame ones, dropping some. The sample has some 100,000 clones, 92% seen once. This entry belongs to a study of siplizumab effects on memory and regulatory T cells. Study-wide findings and caveats: Major contributors to the alloresponse seemed to be naive T cells, which also appeared more diverse than memory cells. Neither a naive nor a memory phenotype was assignable to roughly 80-95% of proliferating CD4+ or CD8+ clones.

V shed 4 bases and J shed 8 bases, with 15 bases lying between them. Germline loops: CDR1 SGHTS, CDR2 YDEGEE. CDR3 length: 13 residues. Sequenced sample: Tregs sorted from blood. The rearrangement joins TRBV5-8 to TRBJ1-2; no firm D call. The sequence came from a human donor in good health. CDR3 DNA: TGTGCCAGCAGCGTACAGCCCGGAATAGGCTACACCTTC. Translating it yields CASSVQPGIGYTF.